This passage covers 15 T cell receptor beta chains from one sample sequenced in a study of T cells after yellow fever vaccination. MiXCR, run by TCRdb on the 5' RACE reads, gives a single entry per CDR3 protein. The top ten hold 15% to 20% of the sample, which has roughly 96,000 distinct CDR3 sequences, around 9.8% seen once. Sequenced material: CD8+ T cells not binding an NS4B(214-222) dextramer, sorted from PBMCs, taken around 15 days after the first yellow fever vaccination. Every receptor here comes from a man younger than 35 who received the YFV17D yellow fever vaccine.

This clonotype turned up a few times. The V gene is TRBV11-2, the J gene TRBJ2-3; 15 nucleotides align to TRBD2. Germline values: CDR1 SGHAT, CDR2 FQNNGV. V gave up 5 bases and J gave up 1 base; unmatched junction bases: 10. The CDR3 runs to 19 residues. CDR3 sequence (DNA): TGTGCCAGCAGCCTGGGACTAGCGGGGGGTCCCCCTGGCACAGATACGCAGTATTTT. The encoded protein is CASSLGLAGGPPGTDTQYF. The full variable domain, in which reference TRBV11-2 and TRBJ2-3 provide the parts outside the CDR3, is EAGVAQSPRYKIIEKRQSVAFWCNPISGHATLYWYQQILGQGPKLLIQFQNNGVVDDSQLPKDRFSAERLKGVDSTLKIQPAKLEDSAVYLCASSLGLAGGPPGTDTQYFGPGTRLTVL.

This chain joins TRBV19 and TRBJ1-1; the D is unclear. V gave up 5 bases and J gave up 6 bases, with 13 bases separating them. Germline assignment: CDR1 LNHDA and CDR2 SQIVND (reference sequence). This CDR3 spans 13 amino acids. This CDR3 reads CASSSMARAEAFF. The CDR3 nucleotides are TGTGCCAGTAGTTCCATGGCCCGAGCTGAAGCTTTCTTT.

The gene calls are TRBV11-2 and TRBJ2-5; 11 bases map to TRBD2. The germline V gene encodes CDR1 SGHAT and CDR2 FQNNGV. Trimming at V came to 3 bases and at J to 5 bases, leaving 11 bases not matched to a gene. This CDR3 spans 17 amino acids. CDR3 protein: CASSFRNSGGARETQYF. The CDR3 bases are TGTGCCAGCAGCTTCCGGAATAGCGGGGGGGCCCGGGAGACCCAGTACTTC.

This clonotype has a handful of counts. The CDR3 DNA reads as TGTGCCAGCAGCCAAGTCCAGGCGGGGTTGTACGAGCAGTACTTC. Residues: CASSQVQAGLYEQYF. The V call is TRBV14, the J call TRBJ2-7, with D tentatively TRBD2 (6 bases). The germline V and J ends were trimmed by 1 base and 4 bases, with 14 bases remaining between them. CDR3 length: 15 amino acids. Germline CDR1 SGHDN, CDR2 FVKESK.

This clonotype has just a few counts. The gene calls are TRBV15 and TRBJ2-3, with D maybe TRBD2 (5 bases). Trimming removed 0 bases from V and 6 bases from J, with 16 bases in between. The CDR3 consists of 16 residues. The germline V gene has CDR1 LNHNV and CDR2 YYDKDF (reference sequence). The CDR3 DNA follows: TGTGCCACCAGCAGAGATTTCCCGCAAACGGGGGATACGCAGTATTTT. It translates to CATSRDFPQTGDTQYF.

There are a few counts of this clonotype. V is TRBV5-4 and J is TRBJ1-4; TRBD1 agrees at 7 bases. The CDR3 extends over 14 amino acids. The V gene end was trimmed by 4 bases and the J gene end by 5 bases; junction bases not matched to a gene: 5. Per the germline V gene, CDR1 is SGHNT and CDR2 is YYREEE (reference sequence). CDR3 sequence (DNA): TGTGCCAGCAGCACGACAGGGAGGAATGAAAAACTGTTTTTT. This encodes CASSTTGRNEKLFF.

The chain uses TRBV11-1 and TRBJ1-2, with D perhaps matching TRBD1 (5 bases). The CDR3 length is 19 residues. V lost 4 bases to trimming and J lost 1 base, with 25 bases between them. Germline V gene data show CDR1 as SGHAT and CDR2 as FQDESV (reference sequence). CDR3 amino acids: CASSSSLPTRRGSNYGYTF. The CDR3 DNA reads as TGTGCCAGCAGCTCCTCGTTACCCACCAGGCGGGGGAGTAACTATGGCTACACCTTC.

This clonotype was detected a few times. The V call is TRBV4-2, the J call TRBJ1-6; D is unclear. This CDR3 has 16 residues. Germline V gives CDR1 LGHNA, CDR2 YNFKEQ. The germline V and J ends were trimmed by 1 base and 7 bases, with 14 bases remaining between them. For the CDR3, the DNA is TGTGCCAGCAGCCAAGGACGGACGATCCTGAATTCACCCCTCCACTTT. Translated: CASSQGRTILNSPLHF.

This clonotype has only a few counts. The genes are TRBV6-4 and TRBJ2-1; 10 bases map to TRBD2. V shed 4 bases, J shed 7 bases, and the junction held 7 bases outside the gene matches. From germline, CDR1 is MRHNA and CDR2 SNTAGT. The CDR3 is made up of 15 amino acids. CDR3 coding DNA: TGTGCCAGCAGTGGCGGGACTAGCGCCGGTAATGAGCAGTTCTTC. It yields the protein CASSGGTSAGNEQFF.

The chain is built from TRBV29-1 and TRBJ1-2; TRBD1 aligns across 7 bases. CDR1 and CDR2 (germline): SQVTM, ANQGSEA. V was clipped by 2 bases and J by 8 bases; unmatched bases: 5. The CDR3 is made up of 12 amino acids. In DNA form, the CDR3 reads TGCAGCGTTGAATCAGGGGGAGAGGGCTACACCTTC. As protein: CSVESGGEGYTF.

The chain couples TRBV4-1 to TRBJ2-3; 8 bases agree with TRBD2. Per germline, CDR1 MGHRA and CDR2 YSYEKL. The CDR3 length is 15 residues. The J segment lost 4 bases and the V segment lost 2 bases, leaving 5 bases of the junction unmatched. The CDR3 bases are TGCGCCAGCAGCCAAAACACGGGGGGGGCAGATACGCAGTATTTT. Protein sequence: CASSQNTGGADTQYF.

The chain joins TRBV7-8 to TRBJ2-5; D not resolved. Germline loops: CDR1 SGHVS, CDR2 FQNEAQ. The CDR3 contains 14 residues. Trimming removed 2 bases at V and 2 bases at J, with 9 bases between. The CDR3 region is CASSLWVRQETQYF. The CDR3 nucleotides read TGTGCCAGCAGCTTATGGGTGCGTCAAGAGACCCAGTACTTC.

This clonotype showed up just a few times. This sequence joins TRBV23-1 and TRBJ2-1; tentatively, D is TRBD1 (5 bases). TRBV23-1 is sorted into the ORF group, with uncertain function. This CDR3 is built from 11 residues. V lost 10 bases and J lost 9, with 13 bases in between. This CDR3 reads CAISLRGEQFF. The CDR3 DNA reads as TGCGCCATCTCCCTAAGGGGTGAGCAGTTCTTC.

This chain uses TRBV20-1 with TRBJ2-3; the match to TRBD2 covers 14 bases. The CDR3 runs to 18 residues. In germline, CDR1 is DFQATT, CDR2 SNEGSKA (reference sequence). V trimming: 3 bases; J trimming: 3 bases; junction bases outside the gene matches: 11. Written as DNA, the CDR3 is TGCAGTGCTAGCGGACTAGCGGGGGGCGTTTTAAGGACAGATACGCAGTATTTT. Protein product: CSASGLAGGVLRTDTQYF.

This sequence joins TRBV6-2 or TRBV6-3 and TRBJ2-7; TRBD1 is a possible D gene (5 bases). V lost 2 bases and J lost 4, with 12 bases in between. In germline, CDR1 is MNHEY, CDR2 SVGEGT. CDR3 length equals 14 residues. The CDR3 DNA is TGTGCCAGCAGTTACGCAGGGAATCGTTACGAGCAGTACTTC. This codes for CASSYAGNRYEQYF.